The source of this T cell receptor beta chain is a study of blood T cell repertoires in COVID-19. Overall study: COVID-19 samples collected from the United States, Italy and Spain covered acute and convalescent phases. T cells, B-cell-depleted T cells, or PBMCs supplied cDNA or gDNA.

Original handling: Reference gene primer amplification gave nucleated cell count estimates. TCRdb's table, derived via immunoSEQ multiplex PCR, lists solely in-frame clones and lacks some. The V and J calls and clone size come from that table; D and trimming were worked out from the DNA. Among about 14,000 clones listed, roughly 85% were seen once. The CDR3 covers 14 residues. Trimming removed 10 bases from V and 0 bases from J; junction bases left unmatched: 5. Germline V gene lookup returns CDR1 MRHNA and CDR2 SNTAGT. The rearrangement joins TRBV6-4 to TRBJ2-1; 8 bases align to TRBD2. The material sequenced was peripheral blood. The receptor comes from a woman between 55 and 75 years old with acute or convalescent COVID-19. Here the CDR3 DNA reads TGTGCCACCCGTGGGACTAGCTCCTACAATGAGCAGTTCTTC. This codes for CATRGTSSYNEQFF.